A single sample gave rise to the 6 T cell receptor beta chains below, sequenced in a study of shared clonotypes between healthy human individuals. The method was immunoSEQ multiplex PCR; TCRdb's version includes in-frame clones alone and lacks a portion of them. The table records more than 2,000,000 clones, 93% of them present only once. The specimen was naive CD4+ T cells from PBMCs. Documented subset: CD45RA+ positively selected. These receptors all come from a man younger than 35 in good health. Some clones in this sample may be carry-over from other donors' samples.

The chain combines TRBV27 with TRBJ2-1; 9 positions agree with TRBD2. V dropped 6 bases and J dropped 0; count of bases not matched to a gene: 6. From germline, CDR1 is MNHEY and CDR2 SMNVEV (reference sequence). The CDR3 covers 16 residues. CDR3 DNA: TGTGCCAGCAGCCCGATTAGCGGGAGCTCCTACAATGAGCAGTTCTTC. This encodes CASSPISGSSYNEQFF.

The rearrangement uses TRBV7-2 and TRBJ2-5; 7 nucleotides line up with TRBD2. With 2 bases clipped from V and 0 bases from J, the junction kept 3 bases outside the gene matches. There are 15 residues in the CDR3. Per the germline V gene, CDR1 is SGHTA and CDR2 is FQGNSA. Written as DNA, the CDR3 is TGTGCCAGCAGCTTAATAGCGGGCCACCAAGAGACCCAGTACTTC. Protein sequence: CASSLIAGHQETQYF.

For the CDR3, the DNA is TGTGCCAGCAGCAGAGGGGTTTTTGGAAACACCATATATTTT. This gives the protein CASSRGVFGNTIYF. This rearrangement joins TRBV6-5 to TRBJ1-3; a weak D match, TRBD1 (5 bases). The CDR3 sequence is 14 residues long. Trimming stripped 6 bases from V and 3 bases from J, with 12 bases between. Germline values: CDR1 MNHEY, CDR2 SVGAGI.

The chain carries TRBV5-4 and TRBJ1-2; TRBD1 aligns across 9 bases. With V trimmed by 3 bases and J by 4 bases, 10 bases remained unmatched. The CDR3 extends over 16 amino acids. The V gene's germline CDR1 is SGHNT and CDR2 YYREEE (reference sequence). CDR3 region: CASSSLKTDRGYGYTF. The DNA for the CDR3 is TGTGCCAGCAGCTCGCTAAAAACGGACAGGGGCTATGGCTACACCTTC.

The CDR3 protein is CASSFGRASGELFF. The CDR3 DNA sequence: TGTGCCAGCAGCTTCGGCAGGGCTTCCGGGGAGCTGTTTTTT. The chain combines TRBV11-3 with TRBJ2-2; D possibly corresponds to TRBD1 (5 bases). Germline V gene data show CDR1 as SGHNT and CDR2 as YENEEA. V was pared by 3 bases and J by 6 bases, with 11 bases between. This CDR3 is built from 14 residues.

The genes are TRBV4-2 and TRBJ2-7; D remains ambiguous. The CDR3 extends over 11 amino acids. V dropped 1 base and J dropped 5 bases, with 3 bases sitting between them. Per the germline V gene, CDR1 is LGHNA and CDR2 is YNFKEQ. CDR3 amino acids: CASSQVDEQYF. Written as DNA, the CDR3 is TGTGCCAGCAGCCAAGTGGACGAGCAGTACTTC.